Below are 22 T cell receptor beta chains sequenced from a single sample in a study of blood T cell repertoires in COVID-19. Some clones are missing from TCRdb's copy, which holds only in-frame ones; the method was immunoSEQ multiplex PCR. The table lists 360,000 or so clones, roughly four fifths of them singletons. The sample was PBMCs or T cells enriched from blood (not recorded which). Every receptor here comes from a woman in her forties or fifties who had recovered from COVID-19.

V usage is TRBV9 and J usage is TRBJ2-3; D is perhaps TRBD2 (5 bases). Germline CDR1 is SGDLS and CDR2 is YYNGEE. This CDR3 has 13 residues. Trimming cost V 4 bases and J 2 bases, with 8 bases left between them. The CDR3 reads CASSPEATDTQYF. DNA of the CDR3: TGTGCCAGCAGCCCGGAGGCCACAGATACGCAGTATTTT. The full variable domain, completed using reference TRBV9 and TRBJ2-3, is DSGVTQTPKHLITATGQRVTLRCSPRSGDLSVYWYQQSLDQGLQFLIQYYNGEERAKGNILERFSAQQFPDLHSELNLSSLELGDSALYFCASSPEATDTQYFGPGTRLTVL.

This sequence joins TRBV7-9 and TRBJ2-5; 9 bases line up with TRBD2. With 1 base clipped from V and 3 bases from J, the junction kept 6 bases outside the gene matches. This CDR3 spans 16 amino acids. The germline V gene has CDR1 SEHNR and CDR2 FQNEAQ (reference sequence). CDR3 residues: CASSLEILAGKETQYF. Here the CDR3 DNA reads TGTGCCAGCAGCTTAGAAATACTAGCGGGTAAAGAGACCCAGTACTTC.

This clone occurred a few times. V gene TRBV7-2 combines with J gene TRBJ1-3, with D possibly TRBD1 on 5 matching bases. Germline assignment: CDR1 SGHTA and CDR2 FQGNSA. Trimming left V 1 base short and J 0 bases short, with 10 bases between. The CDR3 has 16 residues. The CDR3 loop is CASSLGQTSSGNTIYF. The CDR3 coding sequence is TGTGCCAGCAGCTTAGGACAGACCAGCTCTGGAAACACCATATATTTT.

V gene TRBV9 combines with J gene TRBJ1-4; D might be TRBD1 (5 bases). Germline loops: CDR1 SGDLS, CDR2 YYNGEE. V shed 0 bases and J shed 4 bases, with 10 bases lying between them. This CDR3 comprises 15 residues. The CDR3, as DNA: TGTGCCAGCAGCGTAGCACCCGGGGGTAATGAAAAACTGTTTTTT. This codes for CASSVAPGGNEKLFF.

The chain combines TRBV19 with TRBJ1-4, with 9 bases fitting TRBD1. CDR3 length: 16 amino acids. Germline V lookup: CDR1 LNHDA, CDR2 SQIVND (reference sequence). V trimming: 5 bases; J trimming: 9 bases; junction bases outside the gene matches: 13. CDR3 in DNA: TGTGCCAGTAGTGCATACCCGGACAGGGGAGGGAAAAAACTGTTTTTT. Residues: CASSAYPDRGGKKLFF.

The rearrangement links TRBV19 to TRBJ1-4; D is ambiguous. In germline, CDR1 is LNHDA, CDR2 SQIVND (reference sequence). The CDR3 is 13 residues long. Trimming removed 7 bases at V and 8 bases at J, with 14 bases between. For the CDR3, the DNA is TGTGCCAGTAAGACGGACTTGGAAGAAAAACTGTTTTTT. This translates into CASKTDLEEKLFF.

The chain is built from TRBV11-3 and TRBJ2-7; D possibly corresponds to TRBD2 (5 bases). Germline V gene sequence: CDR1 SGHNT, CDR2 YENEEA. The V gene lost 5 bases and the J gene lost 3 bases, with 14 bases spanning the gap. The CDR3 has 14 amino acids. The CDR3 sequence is CASSPMGVSYEQYF. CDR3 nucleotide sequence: TGTGCCAGCAGCCCCATGGGAGTTAGCTACGAGCAGTACTTC.

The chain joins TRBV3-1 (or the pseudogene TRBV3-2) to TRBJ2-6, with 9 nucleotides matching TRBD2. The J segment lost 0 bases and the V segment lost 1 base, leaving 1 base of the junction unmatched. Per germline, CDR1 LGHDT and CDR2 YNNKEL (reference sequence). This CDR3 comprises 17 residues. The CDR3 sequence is CASSQASGISGANVLTF. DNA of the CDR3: TGTGCCAGCAGCCAAGCTAGCGGGATCTCTGGGGCCAACGTCCTGACTTTC.

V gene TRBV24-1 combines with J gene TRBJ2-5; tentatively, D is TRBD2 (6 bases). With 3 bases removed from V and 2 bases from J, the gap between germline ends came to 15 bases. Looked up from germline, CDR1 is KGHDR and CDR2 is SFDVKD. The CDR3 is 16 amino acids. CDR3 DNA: TGTGCCACCAGTGATCGGTCGGGACTCGGACAAGAGACCCAGTACTTC. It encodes CATSDRSGLGQETQYF.

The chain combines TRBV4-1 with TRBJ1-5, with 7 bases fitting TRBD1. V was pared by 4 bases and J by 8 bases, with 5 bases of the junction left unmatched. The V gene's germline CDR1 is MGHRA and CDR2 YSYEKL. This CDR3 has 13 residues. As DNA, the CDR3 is TGCGCCAGCAGCCGAAACAGGGGAGAGCCCCAGCATTTT. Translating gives CASSRNRGEPQHF.

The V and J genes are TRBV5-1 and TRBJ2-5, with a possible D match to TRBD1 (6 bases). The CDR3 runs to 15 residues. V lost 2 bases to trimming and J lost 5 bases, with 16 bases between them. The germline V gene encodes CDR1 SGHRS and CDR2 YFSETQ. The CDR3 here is CASSFSSGVGETQYF. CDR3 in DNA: TGCGCCAGCAGCTTCTCTTCAGGGGTTGGGGAGACCCAGTACTTC.

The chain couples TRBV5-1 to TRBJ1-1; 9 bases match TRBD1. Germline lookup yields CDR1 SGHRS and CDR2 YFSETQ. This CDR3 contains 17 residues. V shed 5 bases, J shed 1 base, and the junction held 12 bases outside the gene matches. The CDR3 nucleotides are TGCGCCAGCAGTTTACAGGGGGCGATTGCTTCGAACACTGAAGCTTTCTTT. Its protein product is CASSLQGAIASNTEAFF.

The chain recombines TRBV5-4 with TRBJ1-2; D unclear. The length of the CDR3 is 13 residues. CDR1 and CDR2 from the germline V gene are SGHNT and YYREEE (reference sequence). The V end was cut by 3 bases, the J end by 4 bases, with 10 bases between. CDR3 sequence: CASSSLYSYGYTF. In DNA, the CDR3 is TGTGCCAGCAGCTCCCTTTACAGCTATGGCTACACCTTC.

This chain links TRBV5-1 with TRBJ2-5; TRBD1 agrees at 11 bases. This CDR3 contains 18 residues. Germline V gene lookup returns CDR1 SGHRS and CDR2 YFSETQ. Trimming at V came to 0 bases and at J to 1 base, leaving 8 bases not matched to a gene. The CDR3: CASSLAPRTGGPQETQYF. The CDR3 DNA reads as TGCGCCAGCAGCTTGGCTCCGAGGACAGGGGGCCCCCAAGAGACCCAGTACTTC.

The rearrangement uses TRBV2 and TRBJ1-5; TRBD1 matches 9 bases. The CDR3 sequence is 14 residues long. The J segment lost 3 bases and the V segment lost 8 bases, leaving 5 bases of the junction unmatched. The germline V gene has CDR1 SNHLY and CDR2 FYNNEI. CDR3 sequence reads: CASSGQGPNQPQHF. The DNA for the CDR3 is TGTGCCAGCTCGGGACAGGGTCCCAATCAGCCCCAGCATTTT.

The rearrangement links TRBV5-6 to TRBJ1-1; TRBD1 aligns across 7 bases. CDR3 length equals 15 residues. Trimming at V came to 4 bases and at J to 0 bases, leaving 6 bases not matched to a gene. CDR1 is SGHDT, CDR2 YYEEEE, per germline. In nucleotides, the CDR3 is TGTGCCAGCAGCCTATTGACAGGGATGAACACTGAAGCTTTCTTT. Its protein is CASSLLTGMNTEAFF. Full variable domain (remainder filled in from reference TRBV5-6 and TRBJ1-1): DAGVTQSPTHLIKTRGQQVTLRCSPKSGHDTVSWYQQALGQGPQFIFQYYEEEERQRGNFPDRFSGHQFPNYSSELNVNALLLGDSALYLCASSLLTGMNTEAFFGQGTRLTVV.

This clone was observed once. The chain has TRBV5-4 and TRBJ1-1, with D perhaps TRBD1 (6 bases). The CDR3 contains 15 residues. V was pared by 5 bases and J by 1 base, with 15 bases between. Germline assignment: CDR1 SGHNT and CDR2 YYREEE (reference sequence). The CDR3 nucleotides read TGTGCCAGCAGTTCCGCCGGGACACGGAACACTGAAGCTTTCTTT. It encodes CASSSAGTRNTEAFF.

CDR3 in amino acids: CASTMPAGLAATGELFF. Here the CDR3 DNA reads TGTGCCAGTACCATGCCAGCGGGACTAGCGGCTACCGGGGAGCTGTTTTTT. The chain couples TRBV19 to TRBJ2-2; 11 bases map to TRBD2. The germline V gene encodes CDR1 LNHDA and CDR2 SQIVND (reference sequence). This CDR3 is 17 amino acids long. The V segment lost 7 bases and the J segment 5 bases; nucleotides outside the gene matches: 12.

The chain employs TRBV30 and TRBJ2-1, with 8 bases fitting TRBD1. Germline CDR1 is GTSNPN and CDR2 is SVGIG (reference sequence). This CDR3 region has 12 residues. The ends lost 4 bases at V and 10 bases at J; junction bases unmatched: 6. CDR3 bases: TGTGCCTGGAAAGCAGGGGGCGAGGAGCAGTTCTTC. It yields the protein CAWKAGGEEQFF. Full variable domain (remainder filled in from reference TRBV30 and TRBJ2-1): SQTIHQWPATLVQPVGSPLSLECTVEGTSNPNLYWYRQAAGRGLQLLFYSVGIGQISSEVPQNLSASRPQDRQFILSSKKLLLSDSGFYLCAWKAGGEEQFFGPGTRLTVL.

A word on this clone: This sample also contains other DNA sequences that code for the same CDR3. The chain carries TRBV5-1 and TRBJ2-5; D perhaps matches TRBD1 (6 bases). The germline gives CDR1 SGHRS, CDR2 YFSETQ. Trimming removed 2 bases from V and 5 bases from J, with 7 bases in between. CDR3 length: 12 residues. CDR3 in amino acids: CASSLQGETQYF. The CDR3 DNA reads TGCGCCAGCAGCTTACAGGGCGAGACCCAGTACTTC.

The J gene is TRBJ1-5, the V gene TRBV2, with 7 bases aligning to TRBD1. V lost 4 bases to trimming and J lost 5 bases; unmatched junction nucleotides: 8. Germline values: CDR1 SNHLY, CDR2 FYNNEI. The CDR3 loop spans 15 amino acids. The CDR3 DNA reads TGTGCCAGCAGTGGATACAGGGGTGGGGATCAGCCCCAGCATTTT. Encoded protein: CASSGYRGGDQPQHF.

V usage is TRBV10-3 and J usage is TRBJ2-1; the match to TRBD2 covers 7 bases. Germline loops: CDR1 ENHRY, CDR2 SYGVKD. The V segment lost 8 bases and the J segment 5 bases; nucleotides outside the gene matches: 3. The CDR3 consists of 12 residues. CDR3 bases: TGTGCCATCGGGGGGGGTAACAATGAGCAGTTCTTC. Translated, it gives CAIGGGNNEQFF.